This T cell receptor (beta chain) was identified during a study of T cell responses to AZD1222 COVID-19 vaccine. Study context: Pooling was applied to second doses at about 4 or about 12 weeks. Points from the study as a whole: Dominant at 160-218 and 743-854, vaccine-associated CD4 TCRs also spanned spike. Spike-specific TCR breadth and depth grew following two AZD1222 doses. Donors skewed white British and female; clonal diversity was possibly underestimated.

Assay used: immunoSEQ multiplex PCR; TCRdb lists only in-frame clones, some missing. Among about 150,000 clones, around 90% were seen once, and the ten largest hold approximately 2%. On this clone itself: Its target is unknown.

Germline CDR1 SGHRS, CDR2 YFSETQ. The CDR3 spans 14 residues. Trimming took off 5 bases at V and 5 bases at J, with 13 bases between the two ends. This chain links TRBV5-1 with TRBJ1-4, with D possibly being TRBD1 (5 bases). This sample comprised peripheral blood, obtained on day 0 of AZD1222 vaccination. This receptor was taken from an adult in good health. This chain's CDR3 is CASREWGLNEKLFF. The DNA of the CDR3 is TGCGCCAGCAGGGAATGGGGCTTAAATGAAAAACTGTTTTTT.